This T cell receptor beta chain is drawn from a study of control samples from healthy donors and cancer patients. V lost 3 bases and J lost 3, with 14 bases in between. Germline CDR1 reads MNHEY; CDR2 reads SVGEGT. This CDR3 comprises 15 residues. In this sample, this clone turned up a few times. TCRdb's table, derived via immunoSEQ multiplex PCR, lists solely in-frame clones and lacks some. The table lists 130,000 or so clones, about 87% of them singletons, with about 12% in the top ten. The sample consisted of blood. The origin of this receptor is a young man in good health. The rearrangement joins TRBV6-2 or TRBV6-3 to TRBJ1-2, with D maybe TRBD1 (5 bases). DNA of the CDR3: TGTGCCAGCAGTTATCCCAAAGGGGTGCACTATGGCTACACCTTC. Encoded protein: CASSYPKGVHYGYTF.